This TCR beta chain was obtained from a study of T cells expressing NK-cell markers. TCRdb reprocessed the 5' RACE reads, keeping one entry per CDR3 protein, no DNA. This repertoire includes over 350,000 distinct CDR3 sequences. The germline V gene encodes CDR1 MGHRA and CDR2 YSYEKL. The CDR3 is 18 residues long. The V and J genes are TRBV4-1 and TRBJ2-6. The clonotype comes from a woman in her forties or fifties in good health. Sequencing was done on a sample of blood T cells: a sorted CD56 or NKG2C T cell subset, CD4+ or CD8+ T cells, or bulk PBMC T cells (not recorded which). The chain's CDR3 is CASSQDRFRARGANVLTF.